This is a list of T cell receptor beta chains from one sample in a study of blood T cell repertoires in COVID-19. Data came from immunoSEQ multiplex PCR; TCRdb stores just in-frame clones and leaves some out. The data show almost 85,000 clones, with around 89% seen just once and under 1.5% held by the top ten. Sequencing was performed on PBMCs or T cells enriched from blood (not recorded which). The source of these receptors is a woman in her forties or fifties with acute COVID-19. Each CDR3 is given with its conserved first and last residue. D genes are given only for firm matches. For some rows the clone size is stated as once, few or many, or as a class when expanded; others skip it.

>-|-|TRBJ2-5|TRBV28
CASSPTIDRQETQYF
>-|-|TRBJ1-1|TRBV29-1
CSVEDQGRGGGNEAFF
>-|-|TRBJ1-5|TRBV19
CASQLTVPSSRQPQHF
>-|TRBD2|TRBJ2-7|TRBV6-2/TRBV6-3
CASSPSPGLAGETHEQYF
>-|TRBD1|TRBJ1-4|TRBV19
CASRPGTGTLPRSEKLFF
>-|TRBD2|TRBJ2-7|TRBV11-3
CASGTSGFYEQYF
>-|TRBD2|TRBJ2-7|TRBV7-6
CASSSAGAGASYEQYF
>-|-|TRBJ1-2|TRBV7-2
CASSFPGYGYTF
>-|TRBD2|TRBJ2-7|TRBV3-1/TRBV3-2
CASSQGSLAGPYEQYF
>-|-|TRBJ2-3|TRBV10-3
CAITEIVGAGTDTQYF
>-|TRBD1|TRBJ2-2|TRBV9
CASSSRTGNTGELFF
>-|-|TRBJ2-7|TRBV20-1
CSAGRDYEQYF
>-|TRBD2|TRBJ2-7|TRBV27
CASSLLGTSGKDEQYF
>-|-|TRBJ1-4|TRBV5-1
CASSGGEANEKLFF
>-|TRBD2|TRBJ2-2|TRBV18
CASSPTRAGVNGELFF
>-|-|TRBJ1-2|TRBV30
CAWRTSGDSGYTF
>-|-|TRBJ2-5|TRBV24-1
CATSAGPGVWETQYF
>medium-sized|-|TRBJ2-7|TRBV12-1
CASSFVYEQYF
>once|-|TRBJ2-5|TRBV7-9
CASSRTEMEETQYF
>-|TRBD1|TRBJ2-5|TRBV5-6
CASSYRGETQYF
>few|-|TRBJ2-7|TRBV29-1
CSVDAPTGEQYF
>-|-|TRBJ2-1|TRBV5-5
CASSLRQGRDEQFF
>-|TRBD2|TRBJ2-3|TRBV18
CASSPPASGRADTQYF
>-|-|TRBJ1-3|TRBV7-9
CASSLLSNTIYF
>-|-|TRBJ1-2|TRBV19
CASSIDTTNLYGYTF
>few|-|TRBJ1-1|TRBV30
CASDGGNTEAFF
>-|TRBD2|TRBJ2-1|TRBV18
CASSPSYTGGPWNEQFF
>-|-|TRBJ2-2|TRBV24-1
CATSEGGSANTGELFF
>-|-|TRBJ1-2|TRBV5-1
CASSLEGQGPSGYTF